This T cell receptor (beta chain) is from a study of OX40 agonist ivuxolimab in advanced cancers. V shed 3 bases and J shed 8 bases, with 19 bases lying between them. The CDR3 spans 15 residues. CDR1 and CDR2 from the germline V gene are MNHNS and SASEGT. TCRdb's table, derived via immunoSEQ multiplex PCR, lists solely in-frame clones and lacks some. The top ten clones hold 1.5% to 2.5% of a sample with nearly 85,000 clones, about 86% of them seen once. This TCR derives from an adult with an advanced solid tumor such as melanoma, head and neck, liver or kidney cancer. The sequencing here drew on CD4+ or CD8+ T cells sorted from blood, taken in a trial of the OX40 agonist ivuxolimab. The V call is TRBV6-1, the J call TRBJ2-5, with D perhaps TRBD1 or TRBD2 (6 bases each). The CDR3 sequence: CASSDQGLQEGTQYF. CDR3 in DNA: TGTGCCAGCAGTGACCAGGGGCTTCAGGAGGGAACCCAGTACTTC.